The present entry profiles one T cell receptor beta chain with its context. Its target is unknown. The data were produced by immunoSEQ multiplex PCR, yet TCRdb's version contains in-frame clones alone and is incomplete. Of around 600,000 clones listed, approximately 97% are singletons. The germline gives CDR1 KGHSH, CDR2 LQKENI. V gave up 2 bases and J gave up 1 base; unmatched junction bases: 10. The CDR3 is 18 amino acids. This sample was included in a study of shared clonotypes between healthy human individuals. Study conclusions and caveats: In contrast to clonotypes shared by all four donors, non-shared clonotypes had lower generation probabilities. Larger richness was generally estimated for naive than memory subsets.

The receptor was isolated from a woman in her twenties or thirties in good health. This rearrangement joins TRBV18 to TRBJ2-2; 7 bases align to TRBD1. The specimen was naive CD4+ T cells sorted from blood. Subset in this sample: CD45RA+ positively selected. CDR3 in amino acids: CASSPTRPRGKNTGELFF. DNA of the CDR3: TGTGCCAGCTCACCAACACGGCCCAGGGGGAAGAACACCGGGGAGCTGTTTTTT.